A selection of T cell receptor beta chains follows, all from one sample in a study of T-cell reconstitution after alpha-beta-depleted transplantation in children. TCRdb redid the calling of the PCR reads with MiXCR, one entry per CDR3 protein. The table records about 180,000 distinct CDR3 sequences, around 10% of them present only once. The sequencing here drew on PBMCs, taken before TCRalphabeta/CD19-depleted stem cell transplant. Every receptor here comes from a boy aged 2 to 9 with acute myeloid leukemia, due to receive a stem cell transplant. Each CDR3 is given with its conserved first and last residue. Fields, in order: V gene, D gene, clone size, J gene, CDR3 DNA, CDR3 protein. The D gene is left open where the match is weak. Size values are once, few and many counts, or a class for expanded clones, and some rows have none.

v_gene: TRBV10-3; d_gene: -; abundance: many; j_gene: TRBJ1-1; CDR3nt: TGTGCCATAAACAGCAACACTGAAGCTTTCTTT; CDR3aa: CAINSNTEAFF
v_gene: TRBV12-3/TRBV12-4; d_gene: TRBD2; abundance: many; j_gene: TRBJ2-1; CDR3nt: TGTGCCAGCAGTCCTTGGACTAGCGGGATCAATGAGCAGTTCTTC; CDR3aa: CASSPWTSGINEQFF
v_gene: TRBV2; d_gene: -; abundance: many; j_gene: TRBJ2-3; CDR3nt: TGTGCCAGCAGTTTTCCTTGGATGTCGATTTTTTCAGATACGCAGTATTTT; CDR3aa: CASSFPWMSIFSDTQYF
v_gene: TRBV18; d_gene: -; abundance: many; j_gene: TRBJ2-3; CDR3nt: TGTGCCAGCTTTGTCCGGGATCTCACAGATACGCAGTATTTT; CDR3aa: CASFVRDLTDTQYF
v_gene: TRBV7-2; d_gene: TRBD1; abundance: many; j_gene: TRBJ1-2; CDR3nt: TGTGCCAGCAGCTTAAAGGGGGCGCCCCATGGCTACACCTTC; CDR3aa: CASSLKGAPHGYTF
v_gene: TRBV7-8; d_gene: TRBD2; abundance: many; j_gene: TRBJ2-7; CDR3nt: TGTGCCAGCAGCTTAGACGGGAGGGGCTACGAGCAGTACTTC; CDR3aa: CASSLDGRGYEQYF
v_gene: TRBV4-1; d_gene: -; abundance: many; j_gene: TRBJ2-1; CDR3nt: TGCGCCAGCAGCCCCGGCGTGAGGGTCGATGAGCAGTTCTTC; CDR3aa: CASSPGVRVDEQFF
v_gene: TRBV12-3/TRBV12-4; d_gene: -; abundance: many; j_gene: TRBJ2-5; CDR3nt: TGTGCCAGCAGTTTATTTCGGGAGCAAGAGACCCAGTACTTC; CDR3aa: CASSLFREQETQYF
v_gene: TRBV6-1; d_gene: -; abundance: many; j_gene: TRBJ1-2; CDR3nt: TGTGCCACCACCCCGGGACCGAACTCCTATGGCTACACCTTC; CDR3aa: CATTPGPNSYGYTF
v_gene: TRBV5-1; d_gene: TRBD2; abundance: many; j_gene: TRBJ2-5; CDR3nt: TGCGCCAGCGCGGGGGGGCCACAAGAGACCCAGTACTTC; CDR3aa: CASAGGPQETQYF
v_gene: TRBV3-1; d_gene: TRBD2; abundance: many; j_gene: TRBJ2-1; CDR3nt: TGTGCCAGCAGCCAACGGGACTATCACTACAATGAGCAGTTCTTC; CDR3aa: CASSQRDYHYNEQFF
v_gene: TRBV29-1; d_gene: -; abundance: many; j_gene: TRBJ1-1; CDR3nt: TGCAGCGTTGGGACAGTTGAAGCTTTCTTT; CDR3aa: CSVGTVEAFF
v_gene: TRBV9; d_gene: -; abundance: many; j_gene: TRBJ2-3; CDR3nt: TGTGCCAGCAGCGATAAGAGTTTGGTCACAGATACGCAGTATTTT; CDR3aa: CASSDKSLVTDTQYF
v_gene: TRBV11-2; d_gene: -; abundance: many; j_gene: TRBJ1-1; CDR3nt: TGTGCCAGCAGCGCCAGGGCATACGGAGCTGAAGCTTTCTTT; CDR3aa: CASSARAYGAEAFF
v_gene: TRBV6-5; d_gene: -; abundance: many; j_gene: TRBJ2-5; CDR3nt: TGTGCCAGCAGGTTAGGGACCTGGGAGACCCAGTACTTC; CDR3aa: CASRLGTWETQYF
v_gene: TRBV20-1; d_gene: TRBD1; abundance: -; j_gene: TRBJ1-2; CDR3nt: TGCAGTGCTGGGGGACAGGGTCTTGACTATGGCTACACCTTC; CDR3aa: CSAGGQGLDYGYTF
v_gene: TRBV4-1; d_gene: -; abundance: many; j_gene: TRBJ1-2; CDR3nt: TGCGCCAGCAGCCCCGGGCCTCAGGCTGGTGGCTACACCTTC; CDR3aa: CASSPGPQAGGYTF
v_gene: TRBV7-9; d_gene: -; abundance: many; j_gene: TRBJ1-4; CDR3nt: TGTGCCAGCAGGGCAACAGGCGGGGATGAAAAACTGTTTTTT; CDR3aa: CASRATGGDEKLFF